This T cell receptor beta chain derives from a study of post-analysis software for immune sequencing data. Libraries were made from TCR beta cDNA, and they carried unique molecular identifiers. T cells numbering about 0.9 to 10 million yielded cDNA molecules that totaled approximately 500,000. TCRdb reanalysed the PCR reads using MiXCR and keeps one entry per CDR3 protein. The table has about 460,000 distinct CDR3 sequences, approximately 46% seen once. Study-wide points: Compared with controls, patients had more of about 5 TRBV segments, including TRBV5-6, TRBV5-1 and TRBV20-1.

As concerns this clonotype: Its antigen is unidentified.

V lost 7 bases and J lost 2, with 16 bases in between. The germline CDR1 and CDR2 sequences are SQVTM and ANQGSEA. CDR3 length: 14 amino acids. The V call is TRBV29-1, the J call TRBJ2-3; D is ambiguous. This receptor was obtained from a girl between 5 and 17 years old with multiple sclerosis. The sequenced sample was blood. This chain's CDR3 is CSALQGSYTDTQYF. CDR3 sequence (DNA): TGCAGCGCCCTGCAAGGCAGTTACACAGATACGCAGTATTTT.